The 2 T cell receptor beta chains below all came from one sample that was sequenced in a study of T cell responses to AZD1222 COVID-19 vaccine. Measured with immunoSEQ multiplex PCR; TCRdb has only the in-frame clones, and not every one. The sample holds roughly 100,000 clones, about nine tenths seen once. Material: peripheral blood, obtained 28 days after the second AZD1222 dose. All receptors derive from an adult who received the AZD1222 COVID-19 vaccine.

V gene TRBV7-2 combines with J gene TRBJ1-1, with D uncertain. Looked up from germline, CDR1 is SGHTA and CDR2 is FQGNSA. Trimming stripped 3 bases from V and 3 bases from J, with 14 bases between. The CDR3 has 15 residues. The CDR3 reads CASSFGSRADTEAFF. The CDR3 DNA sequence: TGTGCCAGCAGCTTCGGGAGTCGGGCAGACACTGAAGCTTTCTTT.

The chain uses TRBV11-3 and TRBJ2-1, with TRBD2 identical over 7 bases. The CDR3 contains 18 residues. V was clipped by 1 base and J by 2 bases; unmatched bases: 11. Germline CDR1 is SGHNT and CDR2 is YENEEA. CDR3 bases: TGTGCCAGCAGCTTAGGAGGCCAGGGAGCGGGGACCTACAATGAGCAGTTCTTC. This encodes CASSLGGQGAGTYNEQFF.